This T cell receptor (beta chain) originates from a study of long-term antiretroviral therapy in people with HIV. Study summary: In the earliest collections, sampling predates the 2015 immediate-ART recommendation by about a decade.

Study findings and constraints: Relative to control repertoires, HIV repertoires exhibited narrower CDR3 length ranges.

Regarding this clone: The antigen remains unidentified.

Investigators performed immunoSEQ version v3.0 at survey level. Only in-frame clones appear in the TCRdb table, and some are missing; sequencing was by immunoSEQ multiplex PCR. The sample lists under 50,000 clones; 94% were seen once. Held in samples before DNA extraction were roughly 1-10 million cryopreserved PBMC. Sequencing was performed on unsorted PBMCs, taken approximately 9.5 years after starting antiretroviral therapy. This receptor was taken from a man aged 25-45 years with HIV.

CDR3 DNA sequence: TGCGCCAGCAGCCAAGGGAGGGGGATCAGGGATAATTCACCCCTCCACTTT. This sequence encodes CASSQGRGIRDNSPLHF. The V call is TRBV4-1, the J call TRBJ1-6; D might be TRBD1 (6 bases). V lost 1 base to trimming and J lost 5 bases, with 15 bases between them. This CDR3 comprises 17 residues. Germline CDR1 and CDR2: MGHRA and YSYEKL.